This is a list of T cell receptor beta chains from one sample in a study of blood T cell repertoires in COVID-19. Using immunoSEQ multiplex PCR, the repertoire was profiled, and TCRdb retains in-frame clones only, with some absent. Here the sample spans over 120,000 clones, around nine tenths being singletons. Input material: peripheral blood. The receptors come from a woman aged 45-65 years with active or convalescent COVID-19. Each CDR3 is given with its conserved first and last residue. The D gene is left open where the match is weak. Clone size is shown for a subset of rows, as once, few, many or a class of expanded clone.

v_call: TRBV7-6
clone_size: -
j_call: TRBJ2-2
d_call: TRBD1
cdr3_aa: CASSSRTGDTGELFF
cdr3_nt: TGTGCCAGCAGCTCAAGGACAGGGGACACCGGGGAGCTGTTTTTT

v_call: TRBV7-8
clone_size: -
j_call: TRBJ1-5
d_call: -
cdr3_aa: CASSLVEGFNQPQHF
cdr3_nt: TGTGCCAGCAGCCTAGTTGAGGGTTTCAATCAGCCCCAGCATTTT

v_call: TRBV19
clone_size: -
j_call: TRBJ2-2
d_call: TRBD1
cdr3_aa: CASSKGQGNANTGELFF
cdr3_nt: TGTGCCAGTTCCAAGGGACAGGGTAACGCGAACACCGGGGAGCTGTTTTTT

v_call: TRBV7-2
clone_size: -
j_call: TRBJ2-3
d_call: -
cdr3_aa: CASSLVLGGGLGADTQYF
cdr3_nt: TGTGCCAGCAGCTTAGTTCTAGGGGGAGGGCTCGGGGCAGATACGCAGTATTTT

v_call: TRBV18
clone_size: -
j_call: TRBJ2-3
d_call: -
cdr3_aa: CASSPGGDPQYF
cdr3_nt: TGTGCCAGCTCACCGGGGGGTGATCCGCAGTATTTT

v_call: TRBV19
clone_size: -
j_call: TRBJ2-1
d_call: -
cdr3_aa: CASSIDHRVDEQFF
cdr3_nt: TGTGCCAGTAGTATAGATCATCGGGTCGATGAGCAGTTCTTC

v_call: TRBV12-5
clone_size: -
j_call: TRBJ1-5
d_call: -
cdr3_aa: CASGLVEQPQHF
cdr3_nt: TGTGCTAGTGGTTTGGTGGAGCAGCCCCAGCATTTT

v_call: TRBV5-1
clone_size: -
j_call: TRBJ2-1
d_call: TRBD2
cdr3_aa: CASSPLAGSSYNEQFF
cdr3_nt: TGCGCCAGCAGCCCCCTAGCGGGTAGCTCCTACAATGAGCAGTTCTTC

v_call: TRBV5-6
clone_size: -
j_call: TRBJ1-2
d_call: -
cdr3_aa: CASSPLQVPGYTF
cdr3_nt: TGTGCCAGCAGCCCACTACAGGTTCCTGGCTACACCTTC

v_call: TRBV9
clone_size: few
j_call: TRBJ2-7
d_call: TRBD1
cdr3_aa: CASSVGGTGYEQYF
cdr3_nt: TGTGCCAGCAGCGTAGGAGGGACAGGGTACGAGCAGTACTTC

v_call: TRBV7-9
clone_size: once
j_call: TRBJ2-3
d_call: TRBD2
cdr3_aa: CASSLEVAGSARQYF
cdr3_nt: TGTGCCAGCAGCTTAGAGGTAGCGGGGTCGGCACGGCAGTATTTT

v_call: TRBV28
clone_size: -
j_call: TRBJ2-7
d_call: TRBD1
cdr3_aa: CASSLSNGQGKRQYF
cdr3_nt: TGTGCCAGCAGTTTATCGAACGGACAGGGTAAGAGGCAGTACTTC

v_call: TRBV9
clone_size: -
j_call: TRBJ1-1
d_call: -
cdr3_aa: CASSVNRDNPSNTEAFF
cdr3_nt: TGTGCCAGCAGCGTAAACCGGGACAACCCCTCGAACACTGAAGCTTTCTTT

v_call: TRBV12-3/TRBV12-4
clone_size: few
j_call: TRBJ1-5
d_call: -
cdr3_aa: CASSPAGNQPQHF
cdr3_nt: TGTGCCAGCAGCCCGGCGGGCAATCAGCCCCAGCATTTT

v_call: TRBV6-2/TRBV6-3
clone_size: -
j_call: TRBJ1-5
d_call: -
cdr3_aa: CASSYGGWVRQPQHF
cdr3_nt: TGTGCCAGCAGTTACGGGGGCTGGGTTCGGCAGCCCCAGCATTTT

v_call: TRBV28
clone_size: -
j_call: TRBJ1-5
d_call: TRBD1
cdr3_aa: CASRSGGSNQPQHF
cdr3_nt: TGTGCCAGCAGATCAGGGGGAAGCAATCAGCCCCAGCATTTT

v_call: TRBV24-1
clone_size: -
j_call: TRBJ2-1
d_call: TRBD1
cdr3_aa: CATSLTGTGSYNEQFF
cdr3_nt: TGTGCCACCAGTTTAACGGGGACAGGGTCCTACAATGAGCAGTTCTTC

v_call: TRBV19
clone_size: -
j_call: TRBJ1-2
d_call: TRBD1
cdr3_aa: CASRTDRALYGYTF
cdr3_nt: TGTGCCAGTAGAACTGACAGGGCTCTCTATGGCTACACCTTC

v_call: TRBV27
clone_size: few
j_call: TRBJ2-1
d_call: TRBD2
cdr3_aa: CASSRFELGSGRVNEQFF
cdr3_nt: TGTGCCAGCAGTCGCTTCGAATTAGGTAGCGGGAGGGTCAATGAGCAGTTCTTC

v_call: TRBV15
clone_size: -
j_call: TRBJ2-1
d_call: TRBD2
cdr3_aa: CATSPRTSAYNEQFF
cdr3_nt: TGTGCCACCAGCCCCCGGACTAGCGCTTACAATGAGCAGTTCTTC

v_call: TRBV7-8
clone_size: -
j_call: TRBJ2-1
d_call: -
cdr3_aa: CASSPPLRYTPYNEQFF
cdr3_nt: TGTGCCAGCAGCCCGCCTCTGAGGTACACACCCTACAATGAGCAGTTCTTC

v_call: TRBV5-6
clone_size: -
j_call: TRBJ1-5
d_call: TRBD1
cdr3_aa: CASSLYDRGRNQPQHF
cdr3_nt: TGTGCCAGCAGCTTGTATGACAGGGGACGCAATCAGCCCCAGCATTTT

v_call: TRBV23-1
clone_size: once
j_call: TRBJ2-1
d_call: TRBD2
cdr3_aa: CASSHFGTSENNEQFF
cdr3_nt: TGCGCCAGCAGTCACTTCGGGACTAGCGAGAACAATGAGCAGTTCTTC